This T cell receptor beta chain was recorded in a study of regulatory T cells in long-lasting Graves disease. Points from the study as a whole: Between persistent patients, roughly 2,600 public clonotypes were shared, exceeding the 966 shared between new patients.

Building of the TCR beta libraries involved iRepertoire HTBI primers and Arm-PCR of CDR3 regions. TCRdb reprocessed the multiplex PCR reads with MiXCR, giving one entry per CDR3 protein. The top ten clones hold just under 25% of a sample with 450,000 to 650,000 distinct CDR3 sequences, about 16% of them seen once. V lost 0 bases, J lost 2 bases, and 5 bases stayed unmatched. Germline-derived CDR1 and CDR2 are LGHNA and YNFKEQ. The CDR3 covers 16 residues. Only a few counts were recorded for this clonotype. The antigen remains unidentified. Time point noted: newly diagnosed GD, antithyroid drugs for less than 3 months. Scientists built the TCR library using RNA that was extracted from PBMCs. These data also featured in a second study, about T cells in Graves' hyperthyroidism and ophthalmopathy. That investigation notes: The HTBI primer set drove a first-round RT-PCR of the TCR CDR3. Ophthalmopathy was told apart from stable hyperthyroidism by a 13 V-J model.

This chain connects TRBV4-2 to TRBJ2-7, with 9 nucleotides matching TRBD1. The TCR sequence derives from a woman aged 40-65 years with Graves disease. The source was peripheral blood mononuclear cells (PBMCs), collected at new diagnosis, from a patient treated with antithyroid drugs. The CDR3 sequence is CASSQDVGQGTYEQYF. CDR3 nucleotide sequence: TGTGCCAGCAGCCAAGATGTTGGACAGGGGACCTACGAGCAGTACTTC.